Presented here are 2 T cell receptor beta chains from one specimen sequenced in a study of cytomegalovirus exposure and HLA in healthy donors. Primers included in the PCR were 60 Vbeta and 13 Jbeta primers. Libraries were prepared by immunoSEQ multiplex PCR; TCRdb keeps only in-frame clonotypes and omits some of them. The sample has approximately 150,000 clones; 60% to 80% are singletons. Sequenced sample: PBMCs. The receptor source for this set is a man between 25 and 39 years old in good health and CMV-seropositive.

The chain uses TRBV18 and TRBJ2-7, with D perhaps matching TRBD1 (6 bases). Trimming removed 4 bases at V and 6 bases at J, with 13 bases between. CDR1 and CDR2 (germline): KGHSH, LQKENI. This CDR3 contains 13 residues. CDR3 DNA: TGTGCCAGCTCACTAGTACAGGGTTCCGAGCAGTACTTC. This sequence encodes CASSLVQGSEQYF.

The chain links TRBV10-1 to TRBJ2-5; the match to TRBD1 covers 7 bases. The V and J ends lost 8 bases and 5 bases, in that order; junction bases with no gene match: 14. Germline V gene data show CDR1 as WNHNN and CDR2 as SYGVQD (reference sequence). The CDR3 length is 15 residues. The CDR3 is CASLGPEGGRETQYF. CDR3 nucleotides: TGCGCCAGCTTAGGGCCGGAAGGGGGCAGGGAGACCCAGTACTTC.